This TCR beta chain was documented in a study of cytomegalovirus exposure and HLA in healthy donors. It was with 60 Vbeta and 13 Jbeta primers that the PCR ran. Generated by immunoSEQ multiplex PCR, the TCRdb table keeps only in-frame clones and is missing some. The sample consists of about 110,000 clones, about 72% of them appearing once. Healthy donors of bone marrow made up the group. Study-wide points: Roughly uniform sequencing depth across donors was assumed, possibly incorrectly. The authors enumerated roughly 160 TCR beta chains as linked to cytomegalovirus.

Comments on this clone: Its target is unknown.

Germline assignment: CDR1 LGHNA and CDR2 YNFKEQ. V dropped 0 bases and J dropped 0 bases, with 7 bases sitting between them. This CDR3 has 15 residues. The origin of this receptor is a man younger than 30 in good health and CMV-seronegative. Sequences were obtained from PBMCs. The rearrangement joins TRBV4-2 to TRBJ2-3; no definite D call. The CDR3 loop is CASSQEQFSTDTQYF. The CDR3 DNA is TGTGCCAGCAGCCAAGAACAGTTTAGCACAGATACGCAGTATTTT.